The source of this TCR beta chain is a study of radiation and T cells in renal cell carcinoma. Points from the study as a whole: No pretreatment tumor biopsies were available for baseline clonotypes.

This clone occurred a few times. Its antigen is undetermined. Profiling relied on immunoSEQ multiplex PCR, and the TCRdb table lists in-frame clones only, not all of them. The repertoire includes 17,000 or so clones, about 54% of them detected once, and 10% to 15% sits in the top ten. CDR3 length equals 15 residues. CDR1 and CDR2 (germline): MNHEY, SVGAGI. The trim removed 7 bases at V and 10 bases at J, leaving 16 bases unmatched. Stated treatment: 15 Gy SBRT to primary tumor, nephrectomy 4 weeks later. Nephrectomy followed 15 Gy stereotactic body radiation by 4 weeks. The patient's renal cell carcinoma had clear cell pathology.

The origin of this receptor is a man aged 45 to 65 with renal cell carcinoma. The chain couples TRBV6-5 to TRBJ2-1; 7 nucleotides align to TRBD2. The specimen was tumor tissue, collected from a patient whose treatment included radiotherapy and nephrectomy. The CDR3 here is CASNRGGNPAVEQFF. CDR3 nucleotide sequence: TGTGCCAGCAATCGGGGAGGGAACCCTGCGGTCGAGCAGTTCTTC.